This T cell receptor beta chain derives from a study of regulatory T cells in long-lasting Graves disease (dated by TCRdb to the early 2020s). Notes on the research overall: Persistent Graves' disease meant more than 5 years of antithyroid drug treatment with TSH receptor autoantibodies that stayed positive. Persistent Graves' disease patients were compared with newly diagnosed Graves' disease patients by peripheral blood TCR sequencing and RNA sequencing. The study was conducted in China and was registered as a clinical trial. A total of about 35 samples underwent TCR sequencing, from about 13 patients with persistent Graves' disease and 20 or so patients with newly diagnosed Graves' disease. Persistent Graves' disease patients in the clinical cohort had taken antithyroid drugs for about 9.7 years on average. Overall study results and their limits: TRBV28, TRBJ1-2 and TRBJ2-5 were preferentially used in persistent disease, while TRBV20-1 and TRBJ2-1 were favored in newly diagnosed disease. Patients with persistent disease shared more public clonotypes (approximately 2,500) than newly diagnosed patients did (approximately 1,000). Compared with newly diagnosed patients, patients with persistent Graves' disease had lower TCR Shannon entropy and fewer highly expanded clones, which suggests clonal expansion. As a limitation, the authors acknowledged that the small sample size may reduce accuracy. The study examined only peripheral blood because the primary lesion, thyroid tissue, could not be accessed. Sequencing and analysis were restricted to the TCR beta chain.

Preparation of the library involved multiplex PCR. Sequenced using an Illumina HiSeq 4000. TCR beta libraries were built with iRepertoire HTBI primers and Arm-PCR amplification of CDR3 regions. Before sequencing, the PCR products went through gel purification. The study's processing was this. A total of around 66 TRBV and 14 TRBJ segments were identified across samples and were used for gene usage analysis of CDR3 amino acid clonotypes. Filtered high-quality paired reads were merged into contigs using COPE and FqMerger. BLAST was used to align contigs to IMGT TRBV, TRBD and TRBJ reference genes, and CDR3 was defined according to IMGT. Highly expanded clones were defined as clonotypes with a frequency above 0.1%. Shannon entropy was used to measure repertoire diversity, and the Gini coefficient was used to measure V-J evenness. A clonotype found in more than one individual was treated as public. TCRdb reprocessed the public reads (quality trimming at Q25 with fastp, clone calling with MiXCR) and kept in-frame beta chains. Each CDR3 protein gets just one entry, which takes the most common genes and DNA from the rows behind it. TCRdb's processing, not the study's, gives the V and J calls here. This sample is represented by hundreds of thousands of distinct CDR3 sequences; around 20% of them were singletons. The ten largest clones capture over 7.5% of the sample.

The time point label, as the study defines it: persistent/refractory GD, antithyroid drugs over 5 years with positive TRAb. For both TCR sequencing and RNA sequencing, RNA was extracted from PBMCs using TRIzol. The diagnosis of Graves' disease followed American Thyroid Association guidelines. Patients for the study were recruited at an endocrinology department in Xi'an, China. Each patient gave around 9 milliliters of peripheral blood, collected in an EDTA anticoagulant tube. Ficoll Paque Plus density gradient separation was used to isolate PBMCs, and no further T cell sorting was done. RNA quality was checked with an Agilent 2100 Bioanalyzer and agarose gel, and concentration with a NanoDrop 2000. Regarding this clonotype: The specificity of this receptor is unknown. Per-nucleotide qualities are absent, and no much larger clonotype sits a single base away.

V sheds 2 bases and J sheds 8 bases, leaving 12 bases between their ends. The CDR3 spans 13 residues, from the cysteine through the phenylalanine. CDR3 DNA only is kept here, 39 bases in frame from base 1. CDR1 MGHDK and CDR2 SYGVNS were looked up in the germline V gene. The origin of this receptor is a female donor with Graves disease. Sequences were derived from peripheral blood mononuclear cells (PBMCs), sampled when the disease was refractory, from a patient treated with antithyroid drugs. The V and J segments used are TRBV25-1 and TRBJ1-2; TRBD1 could be the D gene, as 5 bases match. The nucleotide sequence reads TGTGCCAGCAGTGAAGGGGGAATTCAGGGCTACACCTTC. Its amino acids are CASSEGGIQGYTF.